The present entry profiles one TCR beta chain with its context. The entry originates in a study of blood T cell repertoires in COVID-19. V lost 1 base and J 7 bases, leaving 7 bases between the germline ends. The CDR3 sequence is 12 residues long. The germline V gene encodes CDR1 SEHNR and CDR2 FQNEAQ (reference sequence). Assay: immunoSEQ multiplex PCR; the TCRdb copy retains only in-frame clones and omits some. Among roughly 200,000 clones listed, 80% to 90% were seen once. This sequence was found in a middle-aged woman with COVID-19, enrolled during active disease. The chain is built from TRBV7-9 and TRBJ1-2, with D maybe TRBD1 (5 bases). Sequenced material: peripheral blood. The CDR3 region has the DNA TGTGCCAGCAGCTTAGGGGGGGTTGGCTACACCTTC. It yields the protein CASSLGGVGYTF.